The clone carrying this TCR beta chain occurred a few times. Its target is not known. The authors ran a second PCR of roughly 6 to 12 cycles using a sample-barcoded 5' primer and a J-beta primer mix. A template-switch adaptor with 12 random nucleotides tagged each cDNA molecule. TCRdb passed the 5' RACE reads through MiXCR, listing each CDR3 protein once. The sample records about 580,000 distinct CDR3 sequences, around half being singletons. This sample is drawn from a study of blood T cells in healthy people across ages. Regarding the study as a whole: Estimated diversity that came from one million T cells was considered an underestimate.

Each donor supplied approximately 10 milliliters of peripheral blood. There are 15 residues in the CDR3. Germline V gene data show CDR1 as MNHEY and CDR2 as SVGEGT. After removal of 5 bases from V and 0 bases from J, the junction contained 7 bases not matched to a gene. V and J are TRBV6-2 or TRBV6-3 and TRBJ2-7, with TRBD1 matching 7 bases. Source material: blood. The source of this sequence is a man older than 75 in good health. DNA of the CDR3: TGTGCCAGCAGTAACCGGGACAGAGTCTCCTACGAGCAGTACTTC. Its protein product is CASSNRDRVSYEQYF.